What follows are 10 T cell receptor beta chains derived from one specimen sequenced in a study of long-term antiretroviral therapy in people with HIV. Runs used v3.0 of the immunoSEQ assay and were done at survey level. Some clones are missing from TCRdb's copy, which holds only in-frame ones; the method was immunoSEQ multiplex PCR. Altogether around 6,400 clones are present, 60% to 80% being singletons, with the ten largest covering roughly a sixth. Sequenced material: unsorted PBMCs, taken 0.5 years before starting antiretroviral therapy. The receptors stem from a man in his forties with HIV.

The chain couples TRBV30 to TRBJ1-1; TRBD1 aligns across 7 bases. CDR1 and CDR2 from the germline V gene are GTSNPN and SVGIG (reference sequence). V dropped 5 bases and J dropped 1; count of bases not matched to a gene: 7. CDR3 length: 14 amino acids. CDR3 DNA: TGTGCCTGGCGCCAAGGGGGCGCGAACACTGAAGCTTTCTTT. It is translated as CAWRQGGANTEAFF.

J is TRBJ2-3 and V is TRBV7-9; 8 bases fit TRBD2. V trimming: 5 bases; J trimming: 7 bases; junction bases outside the gene matches: 8. CDR1 is SEHNR and CDR2 is FQNEAQ in the germline V gene (reference sequence). The CDR3 has 14 amino acids. As DNA, the CDR3 is TGTGCCAGCAGCCGCGGGGGGAGCTCGAATACGCAGTATTTT. This sequence encodes CASSRGGSSNTQYF.

V usage is TRBV5-1 and J usage is TRBJ1-2; D gene ambiguous. The CDR3 loop spans 17 amino acids. Germline CDR1 is SGHRS and CDR2 is YFSETQ. Trimming removed 2 bases at V and 2 bases at J, with 19 bases between. CDR3 loop: CASSFGSSDPLNYGYTF. The DNA for the CDR3 is TGCGCCAGCAGCTTCGGGAGTTCAGACCCACTCAACTATGGCTACACCTTC.

This clone was counted a few times. The CDR3 DNA sequence: TGTGCCAGCTCACCTCGCCCGACAGACGCTCCTAACACCGGGGAGCTGTTTTTT. It is translated as CASSPRPTDAPNTGELFF. V is TRBV18 and J is TRBJ2-2, with D possibly TRBD1 on 5 matching bases. This CDR3 comprises 18 residues. Germline V CDR1 and CDR2: KGHSH, LQKENI. The V end was cut by 3 bases, the J end by 2 bases, with 19 bases between. The full variable domain, its missing parts supplied by reference TRBV18 and TRBJ2-2, is NAGVMQNPRHLVRRRGQEARLRCSPMKGHSHVYWYRQLPEEGLKFMVYLQKENIIDESGMPKERFSAEFPKEGPSILRIQQVVRGDSAAYFCASSPRPTDAPNTGELFFGEGSRLTVL.

The sample holds a few counts of this clone. The chain uses TRBV27 and TRBJ2-2, with 8 bases that match TRBD2. Per the germline V gene, CDR1 is MNHEY and CDR2 is SMNVEV (reference sequence). The CDR3 runs 14 residues. With 10 bases clipped from V and 6 bases from J, the junction kept 10 bases outside the gene matches. CDR3: CATGGPQRPGELFF. The CDR3 DNA reads as TGTGCCACGGGGGGGCCTCAAAGGCCCGGGGAGCTGTTTTTT.

This sequence joins TRBV11-2 and TRBJ2-7; tentative D call: TRBD1 (6 bases). The germline CDR1 and CDR2 sequences are SGHAT and FQNNGV. The ends were cut back, 0 bases at V and 1 base at J, with 10 bases in the middle. This CDR3 region has 15 residues. CDR3 in amino acids: CASSLDTDSSYEQYF. The DNA of the CDR3 is TGTGCCAGCAGCTTAGATACGGACAGTTCCTACGAGCAGTACTTC.

On this clone itself: Other DNA sequences in the same sample also yield this CDR3. The gene calls are TRBV30 and TRBJ1-5, with 7 bases identical to TRBD1. CDR3 length: 13 amino acids. V was pared by 1 base and J by 6 bases, with 3 bases of the junction left unmatched. Looked up from germline, CDR1 is GTSNPN and CDR2 is SVGIG (reference sequence). The CDR3 region has the DNA TGTGCCTGGAGTGGACAGGGTGGTCAGCCCCAGCATTTT. Its protein product is CAWSGQGGQPQHF.

This clone was seen once. The genes are TRBV29-1 and TRBJ1-2; D remains unclear. Trimming took 4 bases from V and 2 from J, leaving 11 bases between them. Germline assignment: CDR1 SQVTM and CDR2 ANQGSEA. CDR3 length: 13 amino acids. The CDR3 sequence is CSVGNSYNYGYTF. In DNA, the CDR3 is TGCAGCGTTGGAAACAGCTACAACTATGGCTACACCTTC.

The chain uses TRBV5-5 and TRBJ1-2; D remains ambiguous. The CDR3 is 13 amino acids. V lost 7 bases and J 1 base, leaving 11 bases between the germline ends. Germline CDR1 is SGHKS and CDR2 is YYEKEE (reference sequence). In DNA form, the CDR3 reads TGTGCCAGCTCCATGGACGGTAACTATGGCTACACCTTC. This gives the protein CASSMDGNYGYTF.

V usage is TRBV5-1 and J usage is TRBJ1-3; D uncertain. The germline gives CDR1 SGHRS, CDR2 YFSETQ. This CDR3 has 15 residues. Trimming took 5 bases from V and 0 from J, leaving 12 bases between them. The CDR3: CASRVSGNSGNTIYF. The CDR3 DNA follows: TGCGCCAGCAGAGTTTCGGGGAACTCTGGAAACACCATATATTTT.